The clone carrying this T cell receptor beta chain showed up just once. Antigen: not known. The data were obtained in a study of T cell responses to AZD1222 COVID-19 vaccine. Overall study context: Pooled samples include second doses given at about 4 or 12 weeks.

The data were produced by immunoSEQ multiplex PCR, yet TCRdb's version contains in-frame clones alone and is incomplete. The profile covers around 95,000 clones, with over 75% appearing a single time and about 2.9% taken by the ten largest. Germline CDR1 and CDR2: SNHLY and FYNNEI. Trimming removed 6 bases at V and 0 bases at J, with 13 bases between. The CDR3 sequence is 15 residues long. Study-level points and caveats: CD4 TCRs linked to vaccination spanned spike, dominating at 160-218 and 743-854. Clonal diversity may have been underestimated, and the donors were mostly white British, with more females than males.

This sample comprised peripheral blood, obtained on day 0 of AZD1222 vaccination. This TCR came from an adult in good health. The genes are TRBV2 and TRBJ2-3, with D perhaps matching TRBD2 (6 bases). The CDR3 region is CASRPLATSTDTQYF. DNA of the CDR3: TGTGCCAGCAGGCCACTAGCTACTAGCACAGATACGCAGTATTTT.